This T cell receptor (beta chain) was obtained from a study of T cell responses to AZD1222 COVID-19 vaccine. Study outcomes and limitations: In a largely white British group with more females than males, clonal diversity was possibly underestimated. Vaccine-related CD4 TCRs covered spike, predominating at 160-218 and 743-854.

With respect to this clone: Its antigen is undetermined.

The V gene lost 7 bases and the J gene lost 3 bases, with 19 bases spanning the gap. This CDR3 is 14 amino acids long. Per the germline V gene, CDR1 is SQVTM and CDR2 is ANQGSEA. Sequenced by immunoSEQ multiplex PCR; TCRdb stores in-frame clones only, minus some. The sample consists of over 50,000 clones, 65% to 85% of them appearing once. This TCR came from an adult in good health. The specimen comprised peripheral blood, sampled on day 0 of AZD1222 vaccination. The chain has TRBV29-1 and TRBJ2-7, with D perhaps TRBD1 (6 bases). The DNA for the CDR3 is TGCAGCGCCGAACAGGGAACTGGAAGCTACGAGCAGTACTTC. Its translation: CSAEQGTGSYEQYF.